This T cell receptor beta chain comes out of a study of human T cells and chemical hapten exposure. Study context: TCR yields per sample varied mostly from small pooled library volume differences.

Trimming removed 3 bases from V and 7 bases from J; junction bases left unmatched: 7. Looked up from germline, CDR1 is SNHLY and CDR2 is FYNNEI. The CDR3 extends over 15 amino acids. Overall study findings and caveats: Counts of TCRs above 1 in 1000 frequency stayed unchanged with DPC sensitization.

Specified time point: patch test 2, 6 weeks after DPC sensitization. Treatment specified: therapeutic diphenylcyclopropenone sensitization with weekly scalp DPC. Blood collection took place prior to placing each patch test. Participating donors were patients with alopecia, aged 18 to 70 years, considered appropriate candidates for DPC. A single record per CDR3 protein comes from TCRdb applying MiXCR to the RACE reads. Here the sample spans under 90,000 distinct CDR3 sequences, about 8.5% being singletons. This clonotype has just a few counts. The antigen is undetermined. The input for sequencing was whole blood, taken in connection with sensitization to the hapten diphenylcyclopropenone (DPC). This sequence originates from a woman aged 50 to 60 with alopecia areata. Some clones in this sample may be carry-over from other donors' samples. V usage is TRBV2 and J usage is TRBJ1-4, with 8 bases aligning to TRBD1. CDR3 sequence: CASSERTGMGEKLFF. Here the CDR3 DNA reads TGTGCCAGCAGTGAGCGGACAGGGATGGGTGAAAAACTGTTTTTT.